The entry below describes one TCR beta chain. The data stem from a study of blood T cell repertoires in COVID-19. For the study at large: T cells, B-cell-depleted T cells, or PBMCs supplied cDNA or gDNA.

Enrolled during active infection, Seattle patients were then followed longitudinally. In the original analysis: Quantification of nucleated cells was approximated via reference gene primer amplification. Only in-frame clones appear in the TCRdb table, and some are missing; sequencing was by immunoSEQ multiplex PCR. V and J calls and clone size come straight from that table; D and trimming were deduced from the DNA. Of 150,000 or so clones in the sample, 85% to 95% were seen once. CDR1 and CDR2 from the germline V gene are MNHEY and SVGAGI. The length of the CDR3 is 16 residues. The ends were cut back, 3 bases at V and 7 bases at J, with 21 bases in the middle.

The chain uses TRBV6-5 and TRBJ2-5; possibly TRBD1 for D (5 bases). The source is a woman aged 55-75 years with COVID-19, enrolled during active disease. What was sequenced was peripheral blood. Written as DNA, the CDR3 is TGTGCCAGCAGTTATAATGGGGCCATGGGGCAGGGGACCCAGTACTTC. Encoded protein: CASSYNGAMGQGTQYF.